This T cell receptor (beta chain) originates from a study of T-cell memory formation after mild COVID-19. Study in general: TCR clusters were largely donor specific. Study outcomes and limitations: The study found contracting CD4+ clones mainly in CM and EM and contracting CD8+ clones in EMRA. Pre-infection memory carried some responding clones, suggesting that cross-reactive memory joined.

This clonotype was counted only a few times. The antigen remains undetermined. TCRdb re-derived calls from the 5' RACE reads in MiXCR, one entry per CDR3 protein. The sample lists fewer than 650,000 distinct CDR3 sequences, less than 25% seen once, with about 8.7% in the top ten. CDR1 and CDR2 (germline): MGHRA, YSYEKL. This CDR3 has 15 amino acids. J lost 6 bases, V lost 4 bases, and 8 bases had no gene match. This TCR was recovered from an adult woman who had mild COVID-19 (a few samples of this study predate the infection). Cell type and time point are not known. Sequenced material: PBMCs or a T cell subset sorted from them (not recorded which). The genes are TRBV4-1 and TRBJ2-7, with 11 positions matching TRBD1. The CDR3 DNA sequence: TGCGCCAGCAGCCCTATAGGGACAGGGGGGAGCGAGCAGTACTTC. It specifies CASSPIGTGGSEQYF.